The 9 T cell receptor beta chains in this list originate from one sample, sequenced in a study of T cells in Graves' hyperthyroidism and ophthalmopathy. Regions amplified from RNA transcripts were the TCR beta CDR3 regions. The TCR CDR3 was amplified in a first-round RT-PCR using the HTBI primer set. In TCRdb, the multiplex PCR reads were re-called with MiXCR into one record per CDR3 protein. The top ten hold about 15% of the sample, which has a few hundred thousand distinct CDR3 sequences, 12% to 15% seen once. The sample comprised blood. Receptors were obtained from a woman in her 40s with Graves' hyperthyroidism.

A few counts support this clonotype. V usage is TRBV20-1 and J usage is TRBJ2-7; 8 nucleotides match TRBD2. Germline V gives CDR1 DFQATT, CDR2 SNEGSKA (reference sequence). V gave up 4 bases and J gave up 4 bases; unmatched junction bases: 6. The length of the CDR3 is 13 residues. CDR3 nucleotides: TGCAGTGCTAAAACGGGAGGGCCGTACGAGCAGTACTTC. This translates into CSAKTGGPYEQYF.

This clonotype was picked up a small number of times. This chain joins TRBV6-1 and TRBJ2-1; 8 bases are a match to TRBD1. The CDR3 extends over 12 amino acids. V trimming: 5 bases; J trimming: 12 bases; junction bases outside the gene matches: 6. CDR1 is MNHNS, CDR2 SASEGT, per germline. This CDR3 is CASSPLQGGQFF. The CDR3 coding sequence is TGTGCCAGCAGTCCCCTACAGGGGGGGCAGTTCTTC.

The sample holds many counts of this clonotype. The chain employs TRBV20-1 and TRBJ2-1; TRBD2 matches 9 bases. CDR3 length equals 13 residues. Germline V CDR1 and CDR2: DFQATT, SNEGSKA (reference sequence). The CDR3 spells CTAPSGIYNEQFF. The CDR3, as DNA: TGCACCGCTCCTAGCGGGATATACAATGAGCAGTTCTTC.

Ten or more counts support this clonotype. The rearrangement uses TRBV2 and TRBJ1-6, with 10 bases lining up with TRBD1. Trimming took 1 base from V and 7 from J; bases not matched to a gene: 7. Germline V lookup: CDR1 SNHLY, CDR2 FYNNEI. The CDR3 loop spans 17 amino acids. The CDR3 DNA reads TGTGCCAGCAGTGAAGGCGGGACAGGGGCTGGGAATTCACCCCTCCACTTT. Its translation: CASSEGGTGAGNSPLHF.

The chain is built from TRBV28 and TRBJ1-5; 10 bases align to TRBD1. Trimming at V came to 8 bases and at J to 2 bases, leaving 3 bases not matched to a gene. The CDR3 covers 14 residues. Germline-derived CDR1 and CDR2 are MDHEN and SYDVKM. The CDR3 is CASVDRGGNQPQHF. The CDR3 DNA is TGTGCCAGCGTGGACAGGGGGGGCAATCAGCCCCAGCATTTT.

The V and J genes are TRBV4-1 and TRBJ1-1, with 10 bases matching TRBD1. Germline CDR1 reads MGHRA; CDR2 reads YSYEKL. Losses at the gene ends were 4 bases for V and 0 bases for J; bases not matched to a gene: 14. This CDR3 has 19 amino acids. This chain's CDR3 is CASSRKPGQGRGMNTEAFF. The CDR3 region has the DNA TGCGCCAGCAGCCGAAAACCGGGACAGGGGCGGGGCATGAACACTGAAGCTTTCTTT.

Ten or more counts support this clonotype. The rearrangement links TRBV7-3 to TRBJ2-7, with D perhaps TRBD2 (5 bases). V was clipped by 6 bases and J by 9 bases, with 18 bases between them. The CDR3 has 13 amino acids. Germline V lookup: CDR1 SGHTA, CDR2 FQGTGA. CDR3 in amino acids: CASSLDLAGVQYF. The DNA for the CDR3 is TGTGCCAGCAGTTTAGATCTAGCCGGGGTGCAGTACTTC. The variable domain in full, completed from reference TRBV7-3 and TRBJ2-7, reads GAGVSQTPSNKVTEKGKYVELRCDPISGHTALYWYRQSLGQGPEFLIYFQGTGAADDSGLPNDRFFAVRPEGSVSTLKIQRTERGDSAVYLCASSLDLAGVQYFGPGTRLTVT.

This clonotype appeared a few times. The V call is TRBV3-1, the J call TRBJ2-7, with D possibly TRBD2 on 7 matching bases. Looked up from germline, CDR1 is LGHDT and CDR2 is YNNKEL (reference sequence). The germline V and J ends were trimmed by 5 bases and 4 bases, with 21 bases remaining between them. CDR3 size: 16 residues. The CDR3 sequence: CASSVGGGEGLYEQYF. CDR3 in DNA: TGTGCCAGCAGCGTAGGCGGGGGCGAGGGGCTATACGAGCAGTACTTC.

V is TRBV28 and J is TRBJ2-4, with D maybe TRBD2 (7 bases). The CDR3 runs 16 residues. V was cut by 3 bases and J by 5 bases, with 17 bases left in between. CDR1 is MDHEN and CDR2 is SYDVKM in the germline V gene. CDR3 DNA: TGTGCCAGCAGTTTCTTACTAGGGGGGGCCGAAAACATTCAGTACTTC. It encodes CASSFLLGGAENIQYF.